Shown below are 26 T cell receptor beta chains from a single sample sequenced in a study of blood T cell repertoires in COVID-19. Data came from immunoSEQ multiplex PCR; TCRdb stores just in-frame clones and leaves some out. The data hold 150,000 to 180,000 clones, with about 83% observed a single time. Sequenced material: peripheral blood. The receptor set was obtained from a woman in her fifties or sixties with COVID-19, enrolled during active disease.

The chain links TRBV5-4 to TRBJ2-5, with 9 bases identical to TRBD1. Germline CDR1 SGHNT, CDR2 YYREEE (reference sequence). CDR3 length equals 14 residues. J lost 5 bases, V lost 2 bases, and 4 bases had no gene match. CDR3 sequence: CASSLGTGWETQYF. The CDR3 DNA is TGTGCCAGCAGCTTAGGGACAGGGTGGGAGACCCAGTACTTC.

Concerning this clone: The sample holds other DNA sequences that translate to the same CDR3. The rearrangement uses TRBV6-5 and TRBJ1-5, with D possibly TRBD1 on 6 matching bases. The CDR3 loop spans 14 amino acids. V was pared by 6 bases and J by 4 bases, with 13 bases between. Germline-derived CDR1 and CDR2 are MNHEY and SVGAGI. For the CDR3, the DNA is TGTGCCAGCAGATTGGACAGCAGTAATCAGCCCCAGCATTTT. Residues: CASRLDSSNQPQHF.

The chain employs TRBV19 and TRBJ1-1; D perhaps matches TRBD1 (5 bases). There are 15 residues in the CDR3. Germline assignment: CDR1 LNHDA and CDR2 SQIVND (reference sequence). The V and J ends lost 3 bases and 3 bases respectively, with 14 bases between them. The CDR3 loop is CASSIKGRVDTEAFF. CDR3 DNA: TGTGCCAGTAGTATTAAGGGCAGGGTGGACACTGAAGCTTTCTTT.

In its sample, this clone was seen once. This sequence joins TRBV29-1 and TRBJ1-4, with TRBD1 identical over 7 bases. Germline assignment: CDR1 SQVTM and CDR2 ANQGSEA. The CDR3 totals 13 residues. V was clipped by 8 bases and J by 8 bases; unmatched bases: 11. DNA for the CDR3: TGCAGCCTTCTCGGGACAGAGAGAGAAAAACTGTTTTTT. This sequence encodes CSLLGTEREKLFF.

V usage is TRBV3-1 (or the pseudogene TRBV3-2) and J usage is TRBJ1-1; unclear D gene. Trimming took 1 base from V and 1 from J, leaving 13 bases between them. The CDR3 loop spans 16 amino acids. CDR1 and CDR2 from the germline V gene are LGHDT and YNNKEL (reference sequence). CDR3 residues: CASSQARGGQNTEAFF. The CDR3 nucleotides read TGTGCCAGCAGCCAAGCTCGGGGAGGTCAGAACACTGAAGCTTTCTTT.

The chain employs TRBV11-2 and TRBJ2-5; TRBD2 matches at 10 bases. Germline trimming cut 4 bases from V and 3 bases from J; bases unmatched to any gene: 11. The CDR3 totals 17 residues. The germline CDR1 and CDR2 sequences are SGHAT and FQNNGV. CDR3 amino acids: CASSSPLSGGVKETQYF. The CDR3 DNA follows: TGTGCCAGCAGCTCCCCTCTAAGCGGGGGGGTTAAAGAGACCCAGTACTTC.

This sequence joins TRBV5-8 and TRBJ1-4; D might be TRBD1 (6 bases). Trimming cost V 4 bases and J 0 bases, with 16 bases left between them. The CDR3 is made up of 17 amino acids. Germline CDR1 and CDR2: SGHTS and YDEGEE. The CDR3: CASSRGQRVATNEKLFF. The CDR3 DNA is TGTGCCAGCAGCAGGGGACAACGAGTTGCAACTAATGAAAAACTGTTTTTT. The full variable domain, in which reference TRBV5-8 and TRBJ1-4 provide the parts outside the CDR3, is EAGVTQSPTHLIKTRGQQATLRCSPISGHTSVYWYQQALGLGLQFLLWYDEGEERNRGNFPPRFSGRQFPNYSSELNVNALELEDSALYLCASSRGQRVATNEKLFFGSGTQLSVL.

The V gene is TRBV19, the J gene TRBJ1-1; possibly TRBD1 for D (6 bases). This CDR3 spans 12 amino acids. Germline assignment: CDR1 LNHDA and CDR2 SQIVND (reference sequence). With 5 bases removed from V and 6 bases from J, the gap between germline ends came to 10 bases. CDR3 DNA sequence: TGTGCCAGTAGTTTGGGGGGGCCTGAAGCTTTCTTT. Encoded protein: CASSLGGPEAFF. Using reference TRBV19 and TRBJ1-1 for the parts outside the CDR3, the full variable domain is DGGITQSPKYLFRKEGQNVTLSCEQNLNHDAMYWYRQDPGQGLRLIYYSQIVNDFQKGDIAEGYSVSREKKESFPLTVTSAQKNPTAFYLCASSLGGPEAFFGQGTRLTVV.

The gene calls are TRBV14 and TRBJ2-7; D uncertain. The CDR3 has 13 residues. The germline V gene encodes CDR1 SGHDN and CDR2 FVKESK. V was shortened by 1 base and J by 4 bases, with 8 bases between the two germline ends. CDR3 sequence: CASSQVISYEQYF. The CDR3 DNA reads TGTGCCAGCAGCCAAGTAATTAGTTACGAGCAGTACTTC.

This clone was found once. This chain links TRBV14 with TRBJ1-1; 9 bases match TRBD1. The CDR3 extends over 14 amino acids. Losses at the gene ends were 3 bases for V and 1 base for J; bases not matched to a gene: 0. The V gene's germline CDR1 is SGHDN and CDR2 FVKESK. The chain's CDR3 is CASSQGQGNTEAFF. The CDR3 nucleotides read TGTGCCAGCAGCCAGGGACAGGGGAACACTGAAGCTTTCTTT.

This clone has a single count. The rearrangement uses TRBV10-2 and TRBJ1-1, with a possible D match to TRBD1 (5 bases). V was cut by 10 bases and J by 7 bases, with 25 bases left in between. The CDR3 runs to 15 residues. Looked up from germline, CDR1 is WSHSY and CDR2 is SAAADI. CDR3 protein: CATWGGASPSGEAFF. The CDR3 DNA reads as TGCGCCACCTGGGGCGGAGCAAGCCCCTCTGGTGAAGCTTTCTTT.

V is TRBV12-3 or TRBV12-4 and J is TRBJ1-4, with TRBD1 identical over 10 bases. The CDR3 totals 13 residues. With V trimmed by 1 base and J by 10 bases, 0 bases remained unmatched. This CDR3 reads CASSLGQGAKLFF. CDR3 nucleotide sequence: TGTGCCAGCAGTTTAGGACAGGGGGCAAAACTGTTTTTT.

The chain joins TRBV7-9 to TRBJ1-2, with 11 positions matching TRBD1. The V and J ends lost 1 base and 7 bases, in that order; junction bases with no gene match: 5. This CDR3 region has 15 residues. From germline, CDR1 is SEHNR and CDR2 FQNEAQ (reference sequence). The CDR3 protein is CASSLVTDRGLGYTF. The CDR3 region has the DNA TGTGCCAGCAGCTTAGTGACGGACAGGGGGCTTGGCTACACCTTC.

This clone was counted once. The chain is built from TRBV27 and TRBJ1-2; D remains ambiguous. V was pared by 5 bases and J by 2 bases, with 12 bases between. CDR1 is MNHEY and CDR2 is SMNVEV in the germline V gene (reference sequence). This CDR3 comprises 14 residues. CDR3 residues: CASSPAGVNYGYTF. As DNA, the CDR3 is TGTGCCAGCAGTCCCGCCGGGGTCAACTATGGCTACACCTTC.

This rearrangement joins TRBV3-1 (or the pseudogene TRBV3-2) to TRBJ1-1; D gene ambiguous. Germline V gene sequence: CDR1 LGHDT, CDR2 YNNKEL (reference sequence). V lost 2 bases and J 1 base, leaving 5 bases between the germline ends. CDR3 length: 13 amino acids. The CDR3 here is CASSQLANTEAFF. DNA of the CDR3: TGTGCCAGCAGCCAATTGGCGAACACTGAAGCTTTCTTT.

The chain links TRBV21-1 to TRBJ1-5. TRBV21-1 is an annotated pseudogene. The CDR3 loop spans 17 amino acids. For the CDR3, the DNA is TGTGCCAGCCCCCCAGGGCGGGACGGCAATAGCAATCAGCCCCAGCATTTT. It encodes CASPPGRDGNSNQPQHF.

This sequence joins TRBV5-1 and TRBJ2-3; TRBD2 might be the D (6 bases). Germline V gene lookup returns CDR1 SGHRS and CDR2 YFSETQ. Trimming cost V 2 bases and J 0 bases, with 16 bases left between them. The CDR3 loop spans 17 amino acids. CDR3: CASSFVAPGTSTDTQYF. For the CDR3, the DNA is TGCGCCAGCAGCTTTGTTGCCCCCGGGACTAGCACAGATACGCAGTATTTT.

This clone was recorded at least ten times. In the same sample, other DNA sequences code for this CDR3. The chain employs TRBV30 and TRBJ1-3, with no clear D. CDR1 GTSNPN and CDR2 SVGIG come from the germline V gene (reference sequence). This CDR3 contains 15 residues. Between the trimmed V and J ends, which lost 2 bases and 1 base, there was a span of 12 bases. In DNA, the CDR3 is TGTGCCTGGAGTCGGGATAGCGGATCTGGAAACACCATATATTTT. This translates into CAWSRDSGSGNTIYF.

V is TRBV25-1 and J is TRBJ1-5; 8 nucleotides line up with TRBD1. The germline V gene encodes CDR1 MGHDK and CDR2 SYGVNS. The CDR3 has 15 amino acids. The V gene end was trimmed by 4 bases and the J gene end by 1 base; junction bases not matched to a gene: 3. This CDR3 is CASSGRGPSNQPQHF. In nucleotides, the CDR3 is TGTGCCAGCAGTGGCAGGGGGCCGAGCAATCAGCCCCAGCATTTT.

Worth noting for this clone: The same CDR3 can be traced to other DNA sequences in this sample. The J gene is TRBJ1-2, the V gene TRBV19, with D possibly matching TRBD1 (5 bases). The CDR3 has 14 amino acids. The V gene lost 6 bases and the J gene lost 2 bases, with 13 bases spanning the gap. Germline V CDR1 and CDR2: LNHDA, SQIVND (reference sequence). The CDR3 is CASSSGTGNYGYTF. Here the CDR3 DNA reads TGTGCCAGTAGCTCCGGGACTGGCAACTATGGCTACACCTTC.

This chain links TRBV29-1 with TRBJ1-2, with 8 bases that match TRBD1. CDR3 length: 13 residues. Germline V CDR1 and CDR2: SQVTM, ANQGSEA. After removal of 6 bases from V and 1 base from J, the junction contained 4 bases not matched to a gene. CDR3 amino acids: CSVVDRVNYGYTF. The CDR3, as DNA: TGCAGCGTCGTGGACAGGGTTAACTATGGCTACACCTTC.

The chain combines TRBV27 with TRBJ1-6; D possibly corresponds to TRBD1 (5 bases). The V end lost 0 bases, the J end lost 9 bases, and 15 bases lay between the germline ends. There are 16 residues in the CDR3. Germline V gives CDR1 MNHEY, CDR2 SMNVEV (reference sequence). The chain's CDR3 is CASSLSPSGYPSPLHF. CDR3 in DNA: TGTGCCAGCAGTTTATCACCCTCAGGGTACCCTTCACCCCTCCACTTT.

This chain uses TRBV18 with TRBJ1-2, with D possibly matching TRBD1 (5 bases). There are 14 residues in the CDR3. The V and J ends lost 2 bases and 8 bases respectively, with 15 bases between them. Germline V gene data show CDR1 as KGHSH and CDR2 as LQKENI. The CDR3, as DNA: TGTGCCAGCTCACCAGAATCAGTGGGGCTCGGCTACACCTTC. Translation gives CASSPESVGLGYTF. The entire variable domain, with the rest obtained from reference TRBV18 and TRBJ1-2, is as follows: NAGVMQNPRHLVRRRGQEARLRCSPMKGHSHVYWYRQLPEEGLKFMVYLQKENIIDESGMPKERFSAEFPKEGPSILRIQQVVRGDSAAYFCASSPESVGLGYTFGSGTRLTVV.

The chain combines TRBV5-8 with TRBJ1-5; D unresolved. Trimming cost V 0 bases and J 4 bases, with 8 bases left between them. This CDR3 is 14 amino acids long. Germline CDR1 and CDR2: SGHTS and YDEGEE. CDR3: CASSLGHQNQPQHF. In DNA form, the CDR3 reads TGTGCCAGCAGCTTGGGGCACCAGAATCAGCCCCAGCATTTT.

The chain combines TRBV27 with TRBJ2-3; 9 bases agree with TRBD2. V lost 4 bases to trimming and J lost 3 bases; unmatched junction nucleotides: 8. CDR1 MNHEY and CDR2 SMNVEV come from the germline V gene (reference sequence). CDR3 length: 16 residues. CDR3 DNA sequence: TGTGCCAGCAGTTGGGGGACTAGCACAAGAACAGATACGCAGTATTTT. The encoded protein is CASSWGTSTRTDTQYF.

CDR3 DNA: TGTGCCAGCAGCCCGGGACAGGGTAATTCACCCCTCCACTTT. Protein sequence: CASSPGQGNSPLHF. V is TRBV7-3 and J is TRBJ1-6; 9 bases are a match to TRBD1. The V gene end was trimmed by 5 bases and the J gene end by 6 bases; junction bases not matched to a gene: 2. This CDR3 has 14 amino acids. Germline V gives CDR1 SGHTA, CDR2 FQGTGA.